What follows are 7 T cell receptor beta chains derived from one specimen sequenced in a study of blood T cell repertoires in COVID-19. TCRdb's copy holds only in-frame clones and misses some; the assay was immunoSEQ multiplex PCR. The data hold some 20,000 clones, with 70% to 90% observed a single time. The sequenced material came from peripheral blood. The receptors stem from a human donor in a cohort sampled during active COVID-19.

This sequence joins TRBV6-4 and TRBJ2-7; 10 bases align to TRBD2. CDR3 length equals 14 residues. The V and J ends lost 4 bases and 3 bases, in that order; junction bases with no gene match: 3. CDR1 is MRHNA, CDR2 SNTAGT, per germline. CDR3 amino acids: CASSVASGSYEQYF. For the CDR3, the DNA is TGTGCCAGCAGTGTCGCTAGCGGGAGCTACGAGCAGTACTTC.

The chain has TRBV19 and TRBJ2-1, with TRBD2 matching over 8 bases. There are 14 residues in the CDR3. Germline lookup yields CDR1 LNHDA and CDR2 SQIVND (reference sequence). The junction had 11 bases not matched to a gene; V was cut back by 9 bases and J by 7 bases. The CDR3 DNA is TGTGCCAGCGTCCGAAGCGGGAGTGGGAATGAGCAGTTCTTC. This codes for CASVRSGSGNEQFF.

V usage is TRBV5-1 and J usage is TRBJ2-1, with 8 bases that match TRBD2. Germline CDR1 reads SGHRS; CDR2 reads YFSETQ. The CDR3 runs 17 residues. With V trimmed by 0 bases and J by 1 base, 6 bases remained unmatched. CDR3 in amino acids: CASSLVALAESYNEQFF. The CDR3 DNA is TGCGCCAGCAGCTTGGTAGCACTAGCGGAATCCTACAATGAGCAGTTCTTC.

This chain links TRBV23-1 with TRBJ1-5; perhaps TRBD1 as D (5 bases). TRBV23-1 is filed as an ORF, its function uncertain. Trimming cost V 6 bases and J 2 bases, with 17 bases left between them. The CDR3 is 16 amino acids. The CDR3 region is CASSKSGQGGNQPQHF. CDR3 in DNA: TGCGCCAGCAGCAAAAGTGGGCAGGGTGGCAATCAGCCCCAGCATTTT.

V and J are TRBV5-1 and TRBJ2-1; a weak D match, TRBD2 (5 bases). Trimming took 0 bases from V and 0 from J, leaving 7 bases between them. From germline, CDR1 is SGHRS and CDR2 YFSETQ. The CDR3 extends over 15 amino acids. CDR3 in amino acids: CASSLDGSSYNEQFF. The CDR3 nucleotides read TGCGCCAGCAGCTTGGATGGGAGCTCCTACAATGAGCAGTTCTTC. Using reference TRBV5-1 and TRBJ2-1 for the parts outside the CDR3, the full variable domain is KAGVTQTPRYLIKTRGQQVTLSCSPISGHRSVSWYQQTPGQGLQFLFEYFSETQRNKGNFPGRFSGRQFSNSRSEMNVSTLELGDSALYLCASSLDGSSYNEQFFGPGTRLTVL.

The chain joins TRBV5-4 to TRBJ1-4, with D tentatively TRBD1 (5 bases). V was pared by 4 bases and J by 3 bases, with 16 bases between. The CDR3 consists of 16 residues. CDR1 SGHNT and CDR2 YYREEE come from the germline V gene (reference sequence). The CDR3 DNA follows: TGTGCCAGCAGCCAGGATAGACAGAGCCCTAATGAAAAACTGTTTTTT. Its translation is CASSQDRQSPNEKLFF.

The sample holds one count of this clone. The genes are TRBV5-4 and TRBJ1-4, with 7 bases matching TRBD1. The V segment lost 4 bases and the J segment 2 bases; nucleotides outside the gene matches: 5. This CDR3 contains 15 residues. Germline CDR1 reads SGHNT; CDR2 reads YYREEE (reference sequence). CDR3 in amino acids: CASSVRTGTNEKLFF. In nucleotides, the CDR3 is TGTGCCAGCAGCGTAAGGACAGGTACTAATGAAAAACTGTTTTTT. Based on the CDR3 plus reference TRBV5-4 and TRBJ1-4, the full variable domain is ETGVTQSPTHLIKTRGQQVTLRCSSQSGHNTVSWYQQALGQGPQFIFQYYREEENGRGNFPPRFSGLQFPNYSSELNVNALELDDSALYLCASSVRTGTNEKLFFGSGTQLSVL.